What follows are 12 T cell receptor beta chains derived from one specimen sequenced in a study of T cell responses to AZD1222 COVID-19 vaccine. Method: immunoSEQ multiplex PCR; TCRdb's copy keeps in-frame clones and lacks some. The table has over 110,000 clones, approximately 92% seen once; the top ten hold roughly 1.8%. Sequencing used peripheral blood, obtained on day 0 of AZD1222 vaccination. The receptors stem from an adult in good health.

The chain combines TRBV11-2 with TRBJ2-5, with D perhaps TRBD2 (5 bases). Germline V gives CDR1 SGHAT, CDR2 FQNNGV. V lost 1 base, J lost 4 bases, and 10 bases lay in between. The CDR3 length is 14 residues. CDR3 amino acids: CASSLVTSGETQYF. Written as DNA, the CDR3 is TGTGCCAGCAGCTTAGTTACTAGTGGAGAGACCCAGTACTTC.

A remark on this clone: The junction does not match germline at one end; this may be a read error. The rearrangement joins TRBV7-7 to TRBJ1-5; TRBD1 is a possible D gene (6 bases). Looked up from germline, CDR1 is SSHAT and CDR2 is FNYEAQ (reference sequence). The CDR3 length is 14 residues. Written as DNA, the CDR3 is TGTGCTAGCAGCTTAAAGGGGGAACGTCAGCCCCAGCATTTT. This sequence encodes CASSLKGERQPQHF.

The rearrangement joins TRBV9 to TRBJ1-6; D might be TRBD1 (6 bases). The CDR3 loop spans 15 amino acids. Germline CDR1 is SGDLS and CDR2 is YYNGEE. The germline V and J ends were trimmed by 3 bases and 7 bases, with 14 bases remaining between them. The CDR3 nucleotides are TGTGCCAGCAGCGGCCTAGACAGGCGAAATTCACCCCTCCACTTT. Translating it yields CASSGLDRRNSPLHF.

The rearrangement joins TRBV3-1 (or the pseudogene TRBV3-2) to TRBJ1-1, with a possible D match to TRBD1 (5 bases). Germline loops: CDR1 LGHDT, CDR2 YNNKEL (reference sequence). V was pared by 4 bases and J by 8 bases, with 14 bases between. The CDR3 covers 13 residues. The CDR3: CASSRRDDVEAFF. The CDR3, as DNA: TGTGCCAGCAGCCGCCGGGACGACGTCGAAGCTTTCTTT.

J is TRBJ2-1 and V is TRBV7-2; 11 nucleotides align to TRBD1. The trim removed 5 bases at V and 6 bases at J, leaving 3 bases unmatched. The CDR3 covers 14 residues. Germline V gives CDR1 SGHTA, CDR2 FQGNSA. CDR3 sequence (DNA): TGTGCCAGCAGCGGGGGGACAGGGGGCAATGAGCAGTTCTTC. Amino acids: CASSGGTGGNEQFF.

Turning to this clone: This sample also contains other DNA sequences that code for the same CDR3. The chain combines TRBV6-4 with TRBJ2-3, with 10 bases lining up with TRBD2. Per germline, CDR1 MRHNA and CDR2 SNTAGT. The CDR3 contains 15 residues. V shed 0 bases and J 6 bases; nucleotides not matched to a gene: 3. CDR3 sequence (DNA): TGTGCCAGCAGTGACTCAGCGGGAGGGCCCGATACGCAGTATTTT. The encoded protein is CASSDSAGGPDTQYF.

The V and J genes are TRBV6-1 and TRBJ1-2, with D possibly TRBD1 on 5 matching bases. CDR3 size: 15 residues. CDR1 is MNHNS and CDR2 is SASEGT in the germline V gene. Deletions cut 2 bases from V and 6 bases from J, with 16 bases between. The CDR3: CASSEMKAGRDGYTF. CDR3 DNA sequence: TGTGCCAGCAGTGAAATGAAGGCCGGCAGGGATGGCTACACCTTC.

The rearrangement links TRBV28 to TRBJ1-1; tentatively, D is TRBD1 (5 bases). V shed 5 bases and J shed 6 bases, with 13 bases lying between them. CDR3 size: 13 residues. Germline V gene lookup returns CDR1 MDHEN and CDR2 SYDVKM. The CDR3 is CASSRGVLAEAFF. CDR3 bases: TGTGCCAGCAGTAGAGGGGTGTTGGCTGAAGCTTTCTTT.

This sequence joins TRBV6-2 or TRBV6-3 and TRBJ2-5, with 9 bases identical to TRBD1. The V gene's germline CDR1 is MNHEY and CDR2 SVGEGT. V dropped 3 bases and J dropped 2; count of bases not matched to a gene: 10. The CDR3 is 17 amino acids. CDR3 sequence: CASSYSGTGKTQETQYF. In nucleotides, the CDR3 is TGTGCCAGCAGTTATTCCGGGACAGGGAAGACTCAAGAGACCCAGTACTTC.

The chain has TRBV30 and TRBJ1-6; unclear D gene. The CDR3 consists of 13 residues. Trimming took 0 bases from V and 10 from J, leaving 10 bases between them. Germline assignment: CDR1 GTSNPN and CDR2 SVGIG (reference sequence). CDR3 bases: TGTGCCTGGAGTGTACACCTAGGATCACCCCTCCACTTT. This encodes CAWSVHLGSPLHF.

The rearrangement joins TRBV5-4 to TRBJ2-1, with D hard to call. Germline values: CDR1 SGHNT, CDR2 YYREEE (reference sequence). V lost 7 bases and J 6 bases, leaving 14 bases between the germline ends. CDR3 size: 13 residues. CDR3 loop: CASSPGVFNEQFF. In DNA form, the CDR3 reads TGTGCCAGCTCCCCCGGCGTTTTCAATGAGCAGTTCTTC.

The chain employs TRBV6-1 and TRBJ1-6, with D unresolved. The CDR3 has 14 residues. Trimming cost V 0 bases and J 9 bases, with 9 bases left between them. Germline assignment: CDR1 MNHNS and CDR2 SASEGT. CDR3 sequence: CASSEAAQLSPLHF. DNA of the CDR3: TGTGCCAGCAGTGAAGCAGCACAACTTTCACCCCTCCACTTT.